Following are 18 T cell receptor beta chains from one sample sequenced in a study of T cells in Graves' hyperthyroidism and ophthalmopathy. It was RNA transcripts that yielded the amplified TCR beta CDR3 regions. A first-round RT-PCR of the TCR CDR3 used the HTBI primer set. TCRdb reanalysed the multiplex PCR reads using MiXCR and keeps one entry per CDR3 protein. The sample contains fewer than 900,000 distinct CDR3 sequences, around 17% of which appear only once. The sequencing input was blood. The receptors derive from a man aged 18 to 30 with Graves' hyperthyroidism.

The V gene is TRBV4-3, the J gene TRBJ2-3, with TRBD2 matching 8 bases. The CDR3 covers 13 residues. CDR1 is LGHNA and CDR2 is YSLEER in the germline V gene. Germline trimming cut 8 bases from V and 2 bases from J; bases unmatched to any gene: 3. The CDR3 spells CASGSGITDTQYF. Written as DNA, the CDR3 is TGCGCCAGCGGTAGCGGGATCACAGATACGCAGTATTTT.

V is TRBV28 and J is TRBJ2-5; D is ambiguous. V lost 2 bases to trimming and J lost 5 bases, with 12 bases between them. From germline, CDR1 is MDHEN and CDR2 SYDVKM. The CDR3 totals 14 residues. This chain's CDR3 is CASSLISGQETQYF. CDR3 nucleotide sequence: TGTGCCAGCAGTTTAATATCCGGGCAGGAGACCCAGTACTTC.

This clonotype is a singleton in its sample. CDR3 in DNA: TGTGCCAGTAGCTTCCTGGACCAGAGCCTGTTTTTT. Residues: CASSFLDQSLFF. The gene calls are TRBV19 and TRBJ2-2; D gene ambiguous. V dropped 6 bases and J dropped 14 bases, with 16 bases sitting between them. Per germline, CDR1 LNHDA and CDR2 SQIVND (reference sequence). CDR3 length: 12 amino acids.

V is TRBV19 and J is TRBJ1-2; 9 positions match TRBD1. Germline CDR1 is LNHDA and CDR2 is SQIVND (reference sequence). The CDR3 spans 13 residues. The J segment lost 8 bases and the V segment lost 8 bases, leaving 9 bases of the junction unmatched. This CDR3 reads CASGDRAPYGYTF. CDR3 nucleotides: TGTGCCAGTGGGGACAGGGCCCCTTACGGCTACACCTTC. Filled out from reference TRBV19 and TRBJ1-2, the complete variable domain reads DGGITQSPKYLFRKEGQNVTLSCEQNLNHDAMYWYRQDPGQGLRLIYYSQIVNDFQKGDIAEGYSVSREKKESFPLTVTSAQKNPTAFYLCASGDRAPYGYTFGSGTRLTVV.

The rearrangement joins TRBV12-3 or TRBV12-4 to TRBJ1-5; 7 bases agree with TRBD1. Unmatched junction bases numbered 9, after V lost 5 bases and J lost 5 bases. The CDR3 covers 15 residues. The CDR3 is CASSPRGDRYQPQHF. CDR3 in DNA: TGTGCCAGCAGTCCCAGGGGGGATCGATATCAGCCCCAGCATTTT.

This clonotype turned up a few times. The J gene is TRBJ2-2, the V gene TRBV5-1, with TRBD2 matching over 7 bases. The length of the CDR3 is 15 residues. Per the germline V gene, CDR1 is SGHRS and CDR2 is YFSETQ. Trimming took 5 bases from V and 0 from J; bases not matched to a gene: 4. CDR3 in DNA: TGCGCCAGCAGACCCCTAGCGGCGAACACCGGGGAGCTGTTTTTT. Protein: CASRPLAANTGELFF. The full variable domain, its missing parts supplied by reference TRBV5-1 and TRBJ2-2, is KAGVTQTPRYLIKTRGQQVTLSCSPISGHRSVSWYQQTPGQGLQFLFEYFSETQRNKGNFPGRFSGRQFSNSRSEMNVSTLELGDSALYLCASRPLAANTGELFFGEGSRLTVL.

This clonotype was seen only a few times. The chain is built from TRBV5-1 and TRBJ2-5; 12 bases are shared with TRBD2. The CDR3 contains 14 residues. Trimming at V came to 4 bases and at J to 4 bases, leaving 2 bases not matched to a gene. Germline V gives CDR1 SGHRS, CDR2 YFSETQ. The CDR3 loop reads CASSMGLAGETQYF. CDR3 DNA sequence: TGCGCCAGCAGCATGGGACTAGCGGGAGAGACCCAGTACTTC.

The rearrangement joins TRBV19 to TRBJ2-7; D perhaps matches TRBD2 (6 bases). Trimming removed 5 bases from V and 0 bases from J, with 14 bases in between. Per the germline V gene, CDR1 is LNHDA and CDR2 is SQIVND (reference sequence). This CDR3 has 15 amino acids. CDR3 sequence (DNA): TGTGCCAGTAGTTGGAGTAGCGGAAGCTCCTACGAGCAGTACTTC. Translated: CASSWSSGSSYEQYF.

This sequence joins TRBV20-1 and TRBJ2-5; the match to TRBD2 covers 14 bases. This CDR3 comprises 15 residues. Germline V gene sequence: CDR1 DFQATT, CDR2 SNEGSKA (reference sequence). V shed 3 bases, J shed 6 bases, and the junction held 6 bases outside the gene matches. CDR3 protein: CSASKGLAGAKTQYF. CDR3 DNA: TGCAGTGCTAGTAAGGGACTAGCGGGAGCGAAGACCCAGTACTTC.

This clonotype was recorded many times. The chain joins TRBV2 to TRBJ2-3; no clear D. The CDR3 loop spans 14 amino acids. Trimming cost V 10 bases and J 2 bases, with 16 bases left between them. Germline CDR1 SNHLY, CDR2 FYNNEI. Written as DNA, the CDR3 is TGTGCCACCAGGTCTGACACTCTCACAGATACGCAGTATTTT. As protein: CATRSDTLTDTQYF.

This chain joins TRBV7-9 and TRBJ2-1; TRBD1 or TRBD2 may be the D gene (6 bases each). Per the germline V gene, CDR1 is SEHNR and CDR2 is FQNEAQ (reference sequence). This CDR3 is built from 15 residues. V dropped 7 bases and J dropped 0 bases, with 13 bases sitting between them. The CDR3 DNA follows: TGTGCCAGCACCCCAACGGGGGCCTCCTACAATGAGCAGTTCTTC. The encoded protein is CASTPTGASYNEQFF. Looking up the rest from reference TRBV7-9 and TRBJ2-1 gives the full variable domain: DTGVSQNPRHKITKRGQNVTFRCDPISEHNRLYWYRQTLGQGPEFLTYFQNEAQLEKSRLLSDRFSAERPKGSFSTLEIQRTEQGDSAMYLCASTPTGASYNEQFFGPGTRLTVL.

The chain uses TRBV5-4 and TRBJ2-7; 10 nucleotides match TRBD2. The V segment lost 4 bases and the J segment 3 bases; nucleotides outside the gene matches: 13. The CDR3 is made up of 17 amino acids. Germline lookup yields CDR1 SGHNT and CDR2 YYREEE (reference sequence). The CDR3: CASSRKHRLAGLYEQYF. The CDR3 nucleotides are TGTGCCAGCAGCCGCAAACATCGACTAGCGGGTCTCTACGAGCAGTACTTC.

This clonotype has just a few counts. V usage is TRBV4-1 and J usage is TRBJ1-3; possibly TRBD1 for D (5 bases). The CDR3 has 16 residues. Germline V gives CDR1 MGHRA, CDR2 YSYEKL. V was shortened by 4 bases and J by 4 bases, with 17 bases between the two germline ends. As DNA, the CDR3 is TGCGCCAGCAGCCGGGTCCTGGACAAAAGCGGAAACACCATATATTTT. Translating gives CASSRVLDKSGNTIYF.

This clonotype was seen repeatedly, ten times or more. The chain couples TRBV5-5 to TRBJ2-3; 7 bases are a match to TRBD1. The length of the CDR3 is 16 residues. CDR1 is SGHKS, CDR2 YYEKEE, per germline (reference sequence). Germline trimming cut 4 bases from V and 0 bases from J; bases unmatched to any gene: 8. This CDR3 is CASSGTATSSTDTQYF. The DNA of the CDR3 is TGTGCCAGCAGCGGGACAGCTACCTCTAGCACAGATACGCAGTATTTT.

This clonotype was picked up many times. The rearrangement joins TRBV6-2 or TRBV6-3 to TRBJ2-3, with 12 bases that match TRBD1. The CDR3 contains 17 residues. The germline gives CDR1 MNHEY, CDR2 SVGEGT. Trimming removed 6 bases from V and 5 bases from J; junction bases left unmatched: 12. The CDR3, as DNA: TGTGCCAGCAGACCGGCCCCGGGACAGGGGGCTAAAGATACGCAGTATTTT. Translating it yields CASRPAPGQGAKDTQYF.

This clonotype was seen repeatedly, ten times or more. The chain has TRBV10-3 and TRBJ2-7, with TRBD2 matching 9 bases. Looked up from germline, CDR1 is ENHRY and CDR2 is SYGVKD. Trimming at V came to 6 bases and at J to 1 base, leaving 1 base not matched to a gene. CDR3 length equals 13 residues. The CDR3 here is CAISLAGSYEQYF. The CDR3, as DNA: TGTGCCATCAGCCTAGCGGGGTCCTACGAGCAGTACTTC.

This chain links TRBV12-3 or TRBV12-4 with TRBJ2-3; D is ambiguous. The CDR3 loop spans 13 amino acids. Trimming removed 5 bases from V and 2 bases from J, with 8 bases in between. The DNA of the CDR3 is TGTGCCAGCAGTATCCGACACACAGATACGCAGTATTTT. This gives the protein CASSIRHTDTQYF.

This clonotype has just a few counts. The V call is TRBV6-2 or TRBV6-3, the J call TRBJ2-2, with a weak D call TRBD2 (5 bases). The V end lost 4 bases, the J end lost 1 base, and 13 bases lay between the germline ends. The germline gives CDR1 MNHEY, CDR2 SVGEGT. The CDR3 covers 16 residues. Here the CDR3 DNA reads TGTGCCAGCAGTTCTCGGACTGGCCAGAACACCGGGGAGCTGTTTTTT. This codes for CASSSRTGQNTGELFF.